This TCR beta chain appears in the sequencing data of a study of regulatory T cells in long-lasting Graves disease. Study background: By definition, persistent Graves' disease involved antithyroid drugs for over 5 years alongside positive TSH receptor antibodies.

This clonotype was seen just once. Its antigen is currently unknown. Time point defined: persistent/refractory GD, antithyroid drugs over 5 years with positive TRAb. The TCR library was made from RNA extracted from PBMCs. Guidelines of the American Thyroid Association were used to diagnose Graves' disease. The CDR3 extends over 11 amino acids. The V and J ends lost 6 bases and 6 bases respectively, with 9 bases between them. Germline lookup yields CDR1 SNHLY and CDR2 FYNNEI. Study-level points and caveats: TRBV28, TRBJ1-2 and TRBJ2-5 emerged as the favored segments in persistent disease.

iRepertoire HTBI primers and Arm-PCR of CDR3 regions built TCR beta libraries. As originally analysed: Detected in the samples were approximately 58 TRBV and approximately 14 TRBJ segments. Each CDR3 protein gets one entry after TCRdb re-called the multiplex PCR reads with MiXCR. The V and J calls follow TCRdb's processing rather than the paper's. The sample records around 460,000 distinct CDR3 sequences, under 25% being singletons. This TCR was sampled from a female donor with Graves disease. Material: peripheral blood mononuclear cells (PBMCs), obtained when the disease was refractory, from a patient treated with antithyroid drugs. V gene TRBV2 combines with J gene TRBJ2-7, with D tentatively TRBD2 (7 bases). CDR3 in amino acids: CASRGGREQYF. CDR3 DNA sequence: TGTGCCAGCAGGGGGGGGCGCGAGCAGTACTTC.